This T cell receptor (beta chain) is from a study of T cell responses to AZD1222 COVID-19 vaccine. Study outcomes and limitations: Just a handful of people given AZD1222 tested seropositive at baseline.

CDR3 length: 13 residues. V lost 8 bases and J lost 1, with 8 bases in between. Germline CDR1 and CDR2: LGHDT and YNNKEL (reference sequence). A word on this clone: Its target is not known.

The protocol was immunoSEQ multiplex PCR, while the TCRdb copy is restricted to in-frame clones and leaves out a portion. The data contain fewer than 90,000 clones, 86% of them singletons. The material was peripheral blood, obtained 28 days after the second AZD1222 dose. The chain is built from TRBV3-1 (or the pseudogene TRBV3-2) and TRBJ2-2; D is possibly TRBD1 or TRBD2 (5 bases each). The receptor's source is an adult who received the AZD1222 COVID-19 vaccine. This CDR3 reads CASSRGNTGELFF. DNA for the CDR3: TGTGCCAGCTCGAGGGGGAACACCGGGGAGCTGTTTTTT.